This T cell receptor (beta chain) stems from a study of T cell responses to AZD1222 COVID-19 vaccine. V was shortened by 3 bases and J by 5 bases, with 14 bases between the two germline ends. The CDR3 sequence is 14 residues long. Germline assignment: CDR1 SGHRS and CDR2 YFSETQ. Findings and caveats of the study: Dominant at 160-218 and 743-854, vaccine-associated CD4 TCRs also spanned spike. Donors skewed white British and female; clonal diversity was possibly underestimated.

Clones were sequenced by immunoSEQ multiplex PCR, and TCRdb holds only the in-frame ones, with some missing. Among around 80,000 clones listed, roughly 90% were seen once. As concerns this clone: The antigen is not known.

This specimen consisted of peripheral blood, obtained 28 days after the second AZD1222 dose. This rearrangement joins TRBV5-1 to TRBJ2-5, with D tentatively TRBD2 (6 bases). The clonotype was recovered from an adult who received the AZD1222 COVID-19 vaccine. For the CDR3, the DNA is TGCGCCAGCAGCTCCACTAGCTTCCAGGAGACCCAGTACTTC. It specifies CASSSTSFQETQYF.